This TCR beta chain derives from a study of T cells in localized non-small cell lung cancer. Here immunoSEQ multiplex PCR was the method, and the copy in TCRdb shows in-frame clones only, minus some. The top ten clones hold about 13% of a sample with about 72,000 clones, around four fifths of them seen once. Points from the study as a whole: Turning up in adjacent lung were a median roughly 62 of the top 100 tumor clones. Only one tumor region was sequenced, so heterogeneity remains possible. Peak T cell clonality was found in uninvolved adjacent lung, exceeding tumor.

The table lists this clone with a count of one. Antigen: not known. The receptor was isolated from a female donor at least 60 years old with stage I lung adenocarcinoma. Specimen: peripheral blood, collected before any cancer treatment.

The CDR3 region has the DNA TGTGCCAGCAGCGTGGAACGGTATGGCTACACCTTC. Translated, it gives CASSVERYGYTF. This rearrangement joins TRBV2 to TRBJ1-2; D unclear. The germline CDR1 and CDR2 sequences are SNHLY and FYNNEI. This CDR3 has 12 amino acids. The germline V and J ends were trimmed by 6 bases and 5 bases, with 10 bases remaining between them.